A selection of T cell receptor beta chains follows, all from one sample in a study of breast tumors, draining lymph nodes, adjacent tissues. Via MiXCR, TCRdb re-called the multiplex PCR reads, giving one row per CDR3 protein. The data contain tens of thousands of distinct CDR3 sequences, 20% to 25% of them singletons. Sequenced input: breast tumor tissue. All receptors come from a female donor with breast cancer. Some clones in this sample may be carry-over from other donors' samples. Each CDR3 is given with its conserved first and last residue. The D gene is left open where the match is weak. Clone size appears in some rows only: once, few, many, or a class for an expanded clone.

j_call clone_size d_call v_call cdr3_nt cdr3_aa
TRBJ1-1 few . TRBV2 TGTGCCAGCACAACCAGGGATAGATGGAACACTGAAGCTTTCTTT CASTTRDRWNTEAFF
TRBJ1-6 many . TRBV2 TGTGCCAGCGAGCAAGGGGCCAGTTCACCCCTCCACTTT CASEQGASSPLHF
TRBJ2-3 many . TRBV2 TGTGCCAGCAGTCCGGGCCCAGATACGCAGTATTTT CASSPGPDTQYF
TRBJ2-7 many . TRBV11-2 TGTGCCAGCAGCTTAGACCCCCTCAACTACGAGCAGTACTTC CASSLDPLNYEQYF
TRBJ1-6 many . TRBV20-1 TGCAGTGCTCAGAAGCCCAATTCACCCCTCCACTTT CSAQKPNSPLHF
TRBJ1-6 many . TRBV7-2 TGTGCCAGCAGCTTAACGGGAGGGGAGAATTCACCCCTCCACTTT CASSLTGGENSPLHF
TRBJ1-5 . . TRBV30 TGTGCCTGGAGTGAGGAAGGGGCTCAGCCCCAGCATTTT CAWSEEGAQPQHF
TRBJ2-3 many . TRBV20-1 TGCAGTGCGAGGCTTGCAGATACGCAGTATTTT CSARLADTQYF
TRBJ2-3 many . TRBV5-1 TGCGCCAGCAGCTTGGATCCAGGCACAGATACGCAGTATTTT CASSLDPGTDTQYF
TRBJ2-3 . . TRBV7-8 TGTGCCAGCAGCTTACTCGCCCGTTCCGTCACAGATACGCAGTATTTT CASSLLARSVTDTQYF
TRBJ2-7 medium-sized TRBD1 TRBV2 TGTGCCAGCATCGGAGAGGGGACAGGGATCAACGAGCAGTACTTC CASIGEGTGINEQYF
TRBJ1-5 many . TRBV7-2 TGTGCCAGCAGCTTACGGGTTGGGGGACAGCCCCAGCATTTT CASSLRVGGQPQHF